These T cell receptor beta chains were read from a single sample in a study of T cell responses to AZD1222 COVID-19 vaccine. Generated by immunoSEQ multiplex PCR, the TCRdb table keeps only in-frame clones and is missing some. The sample has roughly 50,000 clones; around 90% are singletons. The specimen comprised peripheral blood, sampled on day 0 of AZD1222 vaccination. These TCRs come from an adult in good health. Each CDR3 is given with its conserved first and last residue. D genes are given only for firm matches. Clone size is shown for a subset of rows, as once, few, many or a class of expanded clone.

v_gene,j_gene,d_gene,abundance,CDR3aa,CDR3nt
TRBV19,TRBJ1-1,.,.,CASSILGIPEAFF,TGTGCCAGTAGTATCCTCGGGATTCCCGAAGCTTTCTTT
TRBV9,TRBJ2-3,TRBD2,.,CASSVVGRRGGRFEADTQYF,TGTGCCAGCAGCGTAGTTGGCCGGCGGGGGGGCCGTTTTGAAGCAGATACGCAGTATTTT
TRBV9,TRBJ2-4,TRBD1,.,CASSEGQGASGNIQYF,TGTGCCAGCAGCGAGGGACAGGGGGCGTCGGGAAACATTCAGTACTTC
TRBV6-5,TRBJ2-7,.,.,CASSYSIREQREYF,TGTGCCAGCAGTTACTCGATTAGGGAGCAAAGAGAGTACTTC
TRBV27,TRBJ2-5,.,once,CASSFTGTSGGETQYF,TGTGCCAGCAGTTTCACCGGGACTTCAGGCGGAGAGACCCAGTACTTC
TRBV9,TRBJ1-3,.,.,CASSSATGSSGNTIYF,TGTGCCAGCAGCTCAGCTACGGGGAGCTCTGGAAACACCATATATTTT
TRBV19,TRBJ2-7,TRBD1,.,CASSTSGTGGYEQYF,TGTGCCAGTAGCACGTCCGGGACAGGGGGCTACGAGCAGTACTTC
TRBV28,TRBJ1-2,TRBD1,.,CASSRPGTGGGYTF,TGTGCCAGCAGCCGGCCCGGGACAGGGGGCGGCTACACCTTC
TRBV6-6,TRBJ2-1,.,.,CASSYSGGSYNEQFF,TGTGCCAGCAGTTACTCAGGGGGGTCCTACAATGAGCAGTTCTTC
TRBV5-4,TRBJ2-6,TRBD2,.,CASSPGGASSGANVLTF,TGTGCCAGCAGCCCGGGGGGGGCTAGCTCTGGGGCCAACGTCCTGACTTTC
TRBV7-6,TRBJ2-1,TRBD1,.,CASSLDRGNEQFF,TGTGCCAGCAGCTTGGACAGGGGAAATGAGCAGTTCTTC
TRBV5-4,TRBJ2-7,.,.,CASSSDPGPTYEQYF,TGTGCCAGCAGCTCGGATCCAGGGCCCACCTACGAGCAGTACTTC
TRBV6-5,TRBJ2-2,.,.,CASRDQRNTGELFF,TGTGCCAGCAGGGACCAGAGGAACACCGGGGAGCTGTTTTTT
TRBV6-1,TRBJ1-6,.,.,CASSGVARGVSSYNSPLHF,TGTGCCAGCAGTGGGGTGGCTAGGGGTGTTAGCTCCTATAATTCACCCCTCCACTTT
TRBV7-6,TRBJ2-2,.,.,CASSLGTSSVGELFF,TGTGCCAGCAGCCTCGGGACTTCCTCCGTCGGGGAGCTGTTTTTT
TRBV7-2,TRBJ1-3,.,.,CASSHSDRNTIYF,TGTGCCAGCAGCCATTCTGATCGGAACACCATATATTTT
TRBV13,TRBJ2-7,.,.,CASSYQLDSVGMQYF,TGTGCCAGCAGCTACCAACTTGACTCCGTCGGTATGCAGTACTTC
TRBV3-1/TRBV3-2,TRBJ2-7,TRBD2,few,CASSQGLRLAGDYYEQYF,TGTGCCAGCAGCCAAGGTTTGAGACTAGCGGGGGATTACTACGAGCAGTACTTC
TRBV5-1,TRBJ1-3,TRBD1,.,CASSRWSGTGENTIYF,TGCGCCAGCAGCCGGTGGAGTGGGACAGGGGAAAACACCATATATTTT